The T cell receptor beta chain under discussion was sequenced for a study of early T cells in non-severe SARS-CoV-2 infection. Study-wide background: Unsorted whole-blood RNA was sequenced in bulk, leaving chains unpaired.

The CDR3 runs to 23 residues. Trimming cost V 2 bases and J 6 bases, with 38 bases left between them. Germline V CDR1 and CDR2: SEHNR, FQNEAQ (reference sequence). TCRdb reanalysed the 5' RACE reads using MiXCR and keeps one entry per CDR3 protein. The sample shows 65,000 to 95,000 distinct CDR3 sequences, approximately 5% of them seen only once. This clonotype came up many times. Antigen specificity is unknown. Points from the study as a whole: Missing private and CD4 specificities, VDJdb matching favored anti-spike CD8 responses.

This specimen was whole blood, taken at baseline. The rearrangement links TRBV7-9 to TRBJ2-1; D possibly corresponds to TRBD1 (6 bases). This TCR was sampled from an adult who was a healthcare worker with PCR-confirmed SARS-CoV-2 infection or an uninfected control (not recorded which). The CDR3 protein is CASSLSFPLGPGSGTRDPNEQFF. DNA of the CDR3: TGTGCCAGCAGCTTAAGTTTTCCCCTCGGCCCTGGGTCCGGGACACGGGATCCCAATGAGCAGTTCTTC. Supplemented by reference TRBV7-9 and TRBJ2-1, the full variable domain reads DTGVSQNPRHKITKRGQNVTFRCDPISEHNRLYWYRQTLGQGPEFLTYFQNEAQLEKSRLLSDRFSAERPKGSFSTLEIQRTEQGDSAMYLCASSLSFPLGPGSGTRDPNEQFFGPGTRLTVL.